These 10 T cell receptor beta chains share one sample of origin, sequenced in a study of human thymus T cells. The assay was immunoSEQ multiplex PCR, and TCRdb's table has in-frame clones only and misses some. The repertoire consists of 46,000 or so clones, with approximately 95% occurring once and the leading ten covering under 0.2%. The sample consisted of blood. The receptors were sampled from a girl under three years old with a congenital heart defect but otherwise immunologically healthy.

This clone was counted once. V is TRBV4-2 and J is TRBJ2-5; 8 nucleotides match TRBD1. Per the germline V gene, CDR1 is LGHNA and CDR2 is YNFKEQ. The CDR3 has 16 amino acids. The ends lost 4 bases at V and 2 bases at J; junction bases unmatched: 9. The chain's CDR3 is CASSRTRGTGQETQYF. Here the CDR3 DNA reads TGTGCCAGCAGCCGGACAAGAGGGACAGGTCAAGAGACCCAGTACTTC.

The chain couples TRBV10-3 to TRBJ2-2; D call uncertain. Germline loops: CDR1 ENHRY, CDR2 SYGVKD. The germline V and J ends were trimmed by 8 bases and 6 bases, with 16 bases remaining between them. CDR3 length: 14 residues. The CDR3 nucleotides read TGTGCCATCCGCGCCGATTTAGCCGCCGGGGAGCTGTTTTTT. This sequence encodes CAIRADLAAGELFF.

This chain uses TRBV10-3 with TRBJ2-7; D is perhaps TRBD1 or TRBD2 (5 bases each). The CDR3 totals 14 residues. The germline V and J ends were trimmed by 6 bases and 2 bases, with 14 bases remaining between them. The V gene's germline CDR1 is ENHRY and CDR2 SYGVKD. DNA for the CDR3: TGTGCCATCAGACGCCGGGACGGGGCCTACGAGCAGTACTTC. Its protein is CAIRRRDGAYEQYF.

This clone has a single count. V and J are TRBV5-1 and TRBJ2-7; 9 nucleotides line up with TRBD2. The V segment lost 0 bases and the J segment 3 bases; nucleotides outside the gene matches: 1. The CDR3 is 14 amino acids. CDR1 and CDR2 from the germline V gene are SGHRS and YFSETQ. CDR3 in DNA: TGCGCCAGCAGCTTGGGGACTAGCGTCTACGAGCAGTACTTC. This codes for CASSLGTSVYEQYF.

This chain connects TRBV5-5 to TRBJ2-1, with 9 nucleotides matching TRBD2. The CDR3 contains 15 residues. Germline V gene data show CDR1 as SGHKS and CDR2 as YYEKEE (reference sequence). V was pared by 1 base and J by 9 bases, with 8 bases of the junction left unmatched. Here the CDR3 reads CASSLWLAGSPEQFF. In DNA form, the CDR3 reads TGTGCCAGCAGCTTGTGGCTAGCGGGGTCCCCTGAGCAGTTCTTC.

The rearrangement joins TRBV7-3 to TRBJ2-2; a possible D gene is TRBD2 (5 bases). CDR3 length: 16 residues. V was pared by 1 base and J by 5 bases, with 14 bases between. Looked up from germline, CDR1 is SGHTA and CDR2 is FQGTGA. The CDR3 loop reads CASSLSPWGATGELFF. As DNA, the CDR3 is TGTGCCAGCAGCTTAAGCCCATGGGGAGCGACCGGGGAGCTGTTTTTT.

This clone was seen a single time. The genes are TRBV9 and TRBJ1-2; D uncertain. With 4 bases removed from V and 5 bases from J, the gap between germline ends came to 18 bases. The CDR3 extends over 15 amino acids. Germline lookup yields CDR1 SGDLS and CDR2 YYNGEE. The CDR3 loop reads CASSSRDGPGYGYTF. The CDR3 nucleotides read TGTGCCAGCAGCTCCCGGGATGGGCCGGGGTATGGCTACACCTTC.

The chain employs TRBV27 and TRBJ2-7, with 8 bases fitting TRBD1. The germline V gene encodes CDR1 MNHEY and CDR2 SMNVEV (reference sequence). V dropped 4 bases and J dropped 6; count of bases not matched to a gene: 11. CDR3 length equals 15 residues. The CDR3 reads CASSWAAGTGGEQYF. DNA of the CDR3: TGTGCCAGCAGTTGGGCGGCCGGGACAGGTGGCGAGCAGTACTTC.

V and J are TRBV5-5 and TRBJ2-7; 7 bases fit TRBD1. Germline V gives CDR1 SGHKS, CDR2 YYEKEE (reference sequence). Trimming at V came to 5 bases and at J to 4 bases, leaving 12 bases not matched to a gene. The CDR3 loop spans 15 amino acids. The CDR3 DNA reads TGTGCCAGCAGTCATAGCGACCAGGGGGTATACGAGCAGTACTTC. Translation: CASSHSDQGVYEQYF.

The V gene is TRBV2, the J gene TRBJ2-3, with D perhaps given as TRBD1 or TRBD2 (5 bases each). The V end was cut by 7 bases, the J end by 4 bases, with 21 bases between. CDR1 is SNHLY, CDR2 FYNNEI, per germline. The CDR3 length is 16 residues. CDR3 bases: TGTGCCAGCATAGGTCCCCCCTGGAGAGGGGCAGATACGCAGTATTTT. This encodes CASIGPPWRGADTQYF.